This is a list of T cell receptor beta chains from one sample in a study of T cells after yellow fever vaccination. A single record per CDR3 protein comes from TCRdb applying MiXCR to the 5' RACE reads. The sample holds roughly 330,000 distinct CDR3 sequences, around 6.8% seen once. The sequences come from PBMCs, collected about 41 days after the first yellow fever vaccination. Receptors were obtained from a man younger than 35 who received the YFV17D yellow fever vaccine. CDR3s include the opening cysteine and the closing phenylalanine or tryptophan. D genes are given only for firm matches. The listing skips clone size in some rows; elsewhere it reads once, few, many or a size class.

size: .
J: TRBJ2-3
V: TRBV4-2
D: TRBD2
DNA: TGTGCCAGCAGCCAAGTAACCGGGGGGGATGGAGATACGCAGTATTTT
CDR3: CASSQVTGGDGDTQYF

size: many
J: TRBJ1-6
V: TRBV7-2
D: .
DNA: TGTGCCAGCAGGCGGGATACGATAACACCCCTCCACTTT
CDR3: CASRRDTITPLHF

size: .
J: TRBJ2-3
V: TRBV5-1
D: TRBD2
DNA: TGCGCCAGCAGCTTGATCCTGACTAGCAACGCAGATACGCAGTATTTT
CDR3: CASSLILTSNADTQYF

size: few
J: TRBJ2-3
V: TRBV18
D: .
DNA: TGTGCCAGCTCACCACAAGAGGGACTTACCACAGATACGCAGTATTTT
CDR3: CASSPQEGLTTDTQYF

size: .
J: TRBJ1-1
V: TRBV5-1
D: .
DNA: TGCGCCAGCAGCTTAGGGTGGACTGGCACTGAAGCTTTCTTT
CDR3: CASSLGWTGTEAFF

size: few
J: TRBJ1-1
V: TRBV4-3
D: .
DNA: TGCGCCAGCAGCCAAGAGGTCCGGGAAACCTTGACTGAAGCTTTCTTT
CDR3: CASSQEVRETLTEAFF

size: .
J: TRBJ2-4
V: TRBV4-1
D: TRBD2
DNA: TGCGCCAGCAGCCAAGAGGAACTAGCGGGGGCCCCCCGGGACATTCAGTACTTC
CDR3: CASSQEELAGAPRDIQYF

size: .
J: TRBJ2-1
V: TRBV5-1
D: .
DNA: TGCGCCAGCAGCTCGATTTACATTTCGGGACTTTACTACAATGAGCAGTTCTTC
CDR3: CASSSIYISGLYYNEQFF

size: .
J: TRBJ2-5
V: TRBV4-1
D: TRBD2
DNA: TGCGCCAGCAGCCAAGATCCCGGGACTAGCGCGAAGTACTTC
CDR3: CASSQDPGTSAKYF

size: .
J: TRBJ1-2
V: TRBV29-1
D: .
DNA: TGCAGCGTTGTTGGGGGAGACTATGGCTACACCTTC
CDR3: CSVVGGDYGYTF

size: few
J: TRBJ1-2
V: TRBV5-6
D: .
DNA: TGTGCCAGCAGCCCGGCCGTAGGGGGAATAAACTATGGCTACACCTTC
CDR3: CASSPAVGGINYGYTF

size: .
J: TRBJ1-4
V: TRBV9
D: TRBD1
DNA: TGTGCCAGCAGCCCGCAGACAGGGAGTGAAAAACTGTTTTTT
CDR3: CASSPQTGSEKLFF

size: few
J: TRBJ2-1
V: TRBV15
D: TRBD1
DNA: TGTGCCACCAGCCTGGACAGGGTAACGCACAATGAGCAGTTCTTC
CDR3: CATSLDRVTHNEQFF

size: .
J: TRBJ2-5
V: TRBV20-1
D: .
DNA: TGCAGTGCTGAAACCGGGACATTGGAAGAGACCCAGTACTTC
CDR3: CSAETGTLEETQYF

size: few
J: TRBJ1-2
V: TRBV4-2
D: TRBD1
DNA: TGTGCCAGCAGCCAAGACCGGACAGGGGGCTTCTATGGCTACACCTTC
CDR3: CASSQDRTGGFYGYTF

size: .
J: TRBJ1-1
V: TRBV6-5
D: .
DNA: TGTGCCAGCAGTTACTTGGGACCGAACACTGAAGCTTTCTTT
CDR3: CASSYLGPNTEAFF

size: few
J: TRBJ2-7
V: TRBV7-6
D: TRBD2
DNA: TGTGCCAGCAGCACGGCTATGACTAGCGGAATCTACGAGCAGTACTTC
CDR3: CASSTAMTSGIYEQYF

size: .
J: TRBJ2-3
V: TRBV7-2
D: .
DNA: TGTGCCAGCAGCCCCGGGTGGGTTGCGGATACGCAGTATTTT
CDR3: CASSPGWVADTQYF

size: .
J: TRBJ2-5
V: TRBV20-1
D: TRBD2
DNA: TGCAGTGCTAGAGGGGATGGGACTAGCATGAGGACCCAGTACTTC
CDR3: CSARGDGTSMRTQYF

size: .
J: TRBJ2-7
V: TRBV20-1
D: TRBD2
DNA: TGCAGTGATAGAGATCTTGGGACTAGCAAGGAGCAGTACTTC
CDR3: CSDRDLGTSKEQYF

size: .
J: TRBJ1-2
V: TRBV7-2
D: .
DNA: TGTGCCAGCAGCCAAGCCCCCGCGGGGAACTATGGCTACACCTTC
CDR3: CASSQAPAGNYGYTF

size: few
J: TRBJ2-7
V: TRBV7-9
D: .
DNA: TGTGCCAGCAGCCCCGCGGAGTACGAGCAGTACTTC
CDR3: CASSPAEYEQYF

size: few
J: TRBJ1-3
V: TRBV28
D: .
DNA: TGTGCCAGCAGTTTGACAACCCTGTCTCGAAACACCATATATTTT
CDR3: CASSLTTLSRNTIYF

size: few
J: TRBJ1-6
V: TRBV20-1
D: .
DNA: TGCAGTGCTAGAAAAGGGGCTTCTCCTACTTCACCCCTCCACTTT
CDR3: CSARKGASPTSPLHF

size: .
J: TRBJ2-1
V: TRBV12-3/TRBV12-4
D: TRBD1
DNA: TGTGCCAGCAGTGGGACAGGGGGCGTTGAGTTCTACAATGAGCAGTTCTTC
CDR3: CASSGTGGVEFYNEQFF

size: .
J: TRBJ1-1
V: TRBV6-2/TRBV6-3
D: .
DNA: TGTGCCAGCAGTTACCTGGGGTTGGACACTGAAGCTTTCTTT
CDR3: CASSYLGLDTEAFF

size: few
J: TRBJ2-5
V: TRBV29-1
D: .
DNA: TGCAGTGCAAAGACCAGGGTGATGGAGACCCAGTACTTC
CDR3: CSAKTRVMETQYF

size: .
J: TRBJ1-4
V: TRBV4-2
D: .
DNA: TGTGCCAGCAGCCAAGATCTATTCGGGACACCTGCAACTAATGAAAAACTGTTTTTT
CDR3: CASSQDLFGTPATNEKLFF

size: .
J: TRBJ1-5
V: TRBV12-3/TRBV12-4
D: TRBD1
DNA: TGTGCCAGCAGTCTGGGACAGGGGGTCCAGCCCCAGCATTTT
CDR3: CASSLGQGVQPQHF

size: .
J: TRBJ2-4
V: TRBV28
D: .
DNA: TGTGCCAGCAGTTTAAGTTACATTCAGTACTTC
CDR3: CASSLSYIQYF

size: few
J: TRBJ2-7
V: TRBV5-1
D: .
DNA: TGCGCCAGCAGCAACCGACAGAGCTCCTACGAGCAGTACTTC
CDR3: CASSNRQSSYEQYF

size: few
J: TRBJ1-1
V: TRBV5-1
D: .
DNA: TGCGCCAGCCACCGTAGGGGAGCTCCGCTAAACACTGAAGCTTTCTTT
CDR3: CASHRRGAPLNTEAFF

size: many
J: TRBJ2-5
V: TRBV7-7
D: .
DNA: TGTGCCAGCAGCCCAAGGGTGCGGGAGACCCAGTACTTC
CDR3: CASSPRVRETQYF

size: .
J: TRBJ2-5
V: TRBV11-2
D: TRBD1
DNA: TGTGCCAGCAGCTTAGGACAGGGGGAATCCCAGTACTTC
CDR3: CASSLGQGESQYF

size: few
J: TRBJ2-3
V: TRBV12-3/TRBV12-4
D: TRBD2
DNA: TGTGCCAGCAGAACTCTAGCGGTTAGCACAGATACGCAGTATTTT
CDR3: CASRTLAVSTDTQYF

size: .
J: TRBJ2-3
V: TRBV4-2
D: .
DNA: TGTGCCAGCAGCCGCGGAACCAACAGAAAAAACACAGATACGCAGTATTTT
CDR3: CASSRGTNRKNTDTQYF

size: .
J: TRBJ1-6
V: TRBV28
D: .
DNA: TGTGCCAGCAGTTATCGGTCACCCCTCCACTTT
CDR3: CASSYRSPLHF

size: .
J: TRBJ2-6
V: TRBV28
D: .
DNA: TGTGCCAGCAGTAAAAGGACCGATTTGCCAGGGGCCAACGTCCTGACTTTC
CDR3: CASSKRTDLPGANVLTF

size: .
J: TRBJ1-2
V: TRBV20-1
D: TRBD1
DNA: TGCAGTGCTAGGAAAAGCCAGGGGGCGCCCGATGGCTACACCTTC
CDR3: CSARKSQGAPDGYTF

size: few
J: TRBJ2-3
V: TRBV11-2
D: .
DNA: TGTGCCAGCAGCCCGAGAGTTCGGGGCACAGATACGCAGTATTTT
CDR3: CASSPRVRGTDTQYF

size: few
J: TRBJ2-7
V: TRBV29-1
D: .
DNA: TGCAGCGCCCTCGACAGTTCCTACGAGCAGTACTTC
CDR3: CSALDSSYEQYF

size: .
J: TRBJ2-6
V: TRBV29-1
D: .
DNA: TGCAGCGTTGAAGCTGGGATTGGCTCTGGGGCCAACGTCCTGACTTTC
CDR3: CSVEAGIGSGANVLTF

size: few
J: TRBJ2-1
V: TRBV7-9
D: .
DNA: TGTGCCAGCAGCTTAGGGATGGGTGAGCAGTTCTTC
CDR3: CASSLGMGEQFF

size: few
J: TRBJ1-5
V: TRBV27
D: .
DNA: TGTGCCAGCAGTTTAATTGGGTCAGCCGATCAGCCCCAGCATTTT
CDR3: CASSLIGSADQPQHF